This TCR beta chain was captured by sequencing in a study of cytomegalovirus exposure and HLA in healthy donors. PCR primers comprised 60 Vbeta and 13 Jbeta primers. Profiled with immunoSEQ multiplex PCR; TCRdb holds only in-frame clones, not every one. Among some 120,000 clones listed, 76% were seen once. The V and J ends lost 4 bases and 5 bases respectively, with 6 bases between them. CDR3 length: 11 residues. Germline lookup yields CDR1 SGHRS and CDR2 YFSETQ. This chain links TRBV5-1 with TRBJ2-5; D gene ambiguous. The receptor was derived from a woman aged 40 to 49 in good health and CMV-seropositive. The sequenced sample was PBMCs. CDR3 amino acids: CASSMRETQYF. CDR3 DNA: TGCGCCAGCAGCATGCGGGAGACCCAGTACTTC.